This T cell receptor (beta chain) originates from a study of T cells in Graves' hyperthyroidism and ophthalmopathy. This clonotype turned up a few times. TCR beta CDR3 sequences were amplified from RNA transcripts. During a first-round RT-PCR of the TCR CDR3, the HTBI primer set was used. One entry per CDR3 protein, called by TCRdb with MiXCR from the multiplex PCR reads. The table includes 550,000 to 600,000 distinct CDR3 sequences, 13% to 15% detected once. Germline loops: CDR1 SGDLS, CDR2 YYNGEE. The germline V and J ends were trimmed by 4 bases and 2 bases, with 12 bases remaining between them. The CDR3 is made up of 14 amino acids.

Sequenced material: blood. The sequence was collected from a woman aged 18-29 years with Graves' ophthalmopathy. The chain has TRBV9 and TRBJ1-2; D ambiguous. The CDR3: CASSPRSSNYGYTF. The CDR3 nucleotides read TGTGCCAGCAGCCCTCGGTCCTCAAACTATGGCTACACCTTC. Filled out from reference TRBV9 and TRBJ1-2, the complete variable domain reads DSGVTQTPKHLITATGQRVTLRCSPRSGDLSVYWYQQSLDQGLQFLIQYYNGEERAKGNILERFSAQQFPDLHSELNLSSLELGDSALYFCASSPRSSNYGYTFGSGTRLTVV.